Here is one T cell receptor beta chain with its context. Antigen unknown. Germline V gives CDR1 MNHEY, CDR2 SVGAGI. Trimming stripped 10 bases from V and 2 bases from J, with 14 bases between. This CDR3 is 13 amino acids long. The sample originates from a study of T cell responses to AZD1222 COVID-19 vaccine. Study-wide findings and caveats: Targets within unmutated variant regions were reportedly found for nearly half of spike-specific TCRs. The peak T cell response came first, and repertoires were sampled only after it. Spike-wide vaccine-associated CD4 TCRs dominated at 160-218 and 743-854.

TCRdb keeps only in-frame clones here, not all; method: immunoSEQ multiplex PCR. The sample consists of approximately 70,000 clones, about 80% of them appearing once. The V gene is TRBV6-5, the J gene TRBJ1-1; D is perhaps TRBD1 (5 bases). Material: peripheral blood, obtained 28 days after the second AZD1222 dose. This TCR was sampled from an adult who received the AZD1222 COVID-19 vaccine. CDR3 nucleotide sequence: TGTGCCACTGAACGCAGGGTAAACACTGAAGCTTTCTTT. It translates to CATERRVNTEAFF.